This T cell receptor (beta chain) was captured in a study of long-term antiretroviral therapy in people with HIV. There was at least one pre-ART PBMC sample for each donor, plus at least two post-ART PBMC samples. A v3.0 immunoSEQ assay was performed at survey level. Sequenced by immunoSEQ multiplex PCR; TCRdb stores in-frame clones only, minus some. The sample records about 22,000 clones, about 84% being singletons. V gave up 8 bases and J gave up 6 bases, with 20 bases separating them. The CDR3 length is 15 residues. The germline gives CDR1 MNHNS, CDR2 SASEGT. This chain connects TRBV6-1 to TRBJ2-1; D assignment may be TRBD1 or TRBD2 (6 bases each). This receptor was taken from a man aged 40-49 years with HIV. The input for sequencing was unsorted PBMCs, taken 0.5 years before starting antiretroviral therapy. CDR3 nucleotide sequence: TGTGCCAGCGCCCGGGGCGGGACACCCTTCAATGAGCAGTTCTTC. Translated: CASARGGTPFNEQFF.